What follows describes a single TCR beta chain. The data were taken from a study of blood T cell repertoires in COVID-19. Study-wide background: The cDNA or gDNA used as material had been derived from T cells, B-cell-depleted T cells, or PBMCs.

Clones were sequenced by immunoSEQ multiplex PCR, and TCRdb holds only the in-frame ones, with some missing. The repertoire holds fewer than 350,000 clones, with 70% to 90% as singletons. Trimming stripped 1 base from V and 5 bases from J, with 7 bases between. The CDR3 has 12 residues. CDR1 SGHRS and CDR2 YFSETQ come from the germline V gene. This chain joins TRBV5-1 and TRBJ2-7, with a tentative D call TRBD1 (5 bases). This clonotype originated in a woman aged 25 to 39 who had recovered from COVID-19. What was sequenced was peripheral blood. The CDR3 DNA reads TGCGCCAGCAGCTTGCAGGGTAACGAGCAGTACTTC. It encodes CASSLQGNEQYF.